A selection of T cell receptor beta chains follows, all from one sample in a study of blood T cell repertoires in COVID-19. Libraries were prepared by immunoSEQ multiplex PCR; TCRdb keeps only in-frame clonotypes and omits some of them. The sample has about 120,000 clones, around 90% seen once; the top ten hold roughly 3.7%. Sequences were obtained from peripheral blood. These receptors all stem from a man aged 50-59 years with active COVID-19. Both conserved end residues are part of each CDR3.

j_call v_call cdr3_aa
TRBJ2-1 TRBV9 CASSPSGGQVYNEQFF
TRBJ2-3 TRBV2 CASSLRDTQYF
TRBJ1-4 TRBV5-1 CASSFRGEKLFF
TRBJ2-7 TRBV18 CASSLRTGDSYEQYF
TRBJ2-2 TRBV7-6 CASSPGSLAGGGELFF
TRBJ2-4 TRBV2 CATLPGEAKNIQYF
TRBJ2-2 TRBV7-2 CASSRARVANTGELFF
TRBJ1-1 TRBV18 CASSSGRGMNTEAFF
TRBJ2-2 TRBV6-6 CASSKGTSGAGELFF
TRBJ2-3 TRBV19 CASSGLAGHTDTQYF
TRBJ1-5 TRBV10-3 CAISLTVDQPQHF
TRBJ2-3 TRBV5-4 CASSLQRGGADTQYF
TRBJ2-4 TRBV11-3 CASGTGGAKNIQYF
TRBJ2-2 TRBV18 CASSPFQTKNTGELFF
TRBJ1-1 TRBV3-1/TRBV3-2 CASSQSSRGVPEAFF
TRBJ2-4 TRBV10-2 CASSLTTTGEGLAKNIQYF
TRBJ2-7 TRBV14 CASSLSGGITYEQYF
TRBJ2-7 TRBV7-9 CASSPTRAPLEQYF
TRBJ2-1 TRBV7-3 CASSPRGNNEQFF
TRBJ1-2 TRBV29-1 CSATGDRGNYGYTF
TRBJ1-1 TRBV5-6 CASNQGVGNTEAFF
TRBJ2-1 TRBV6-2/TRBV6-3 CASSYHGGYNEQFF
TRBJ2-1 TRBV9 CASSVVAGGRNEQFF
TRBJ1-3 TRBV28 CASSFPGLSGNTIYF
TRBJ1-1 TRBV19 CASSIGRGLDTEAFF
TRBJ2-5 TRBV12-3/TRBV12-4 CASSLGLGERWYF
TRBJ2-5 TRBV5-5 CASSPELALETQYF
TRBJ1-5 TRBV15 CATSRELTGPNQPQHF
TRBJ2-5 TRBV19 CASSSHPGVGSSRRETQYF
TRBJ2-2 TRBV5-1 CASSPGTVRTGELFF
TRBJ2-3 TRBV7-9 CASSSDISTDTQYF
TRBJ1-4 TRBV19 CASSIVMQLGATNEKLFF
TRBJ2-2 TRBV5-4 CASSLARVQGSGELFF
TRBJ2-5 TRBV7-2 CASSMGTSGGARFETQYF
TRBJ2-2 TRBV15 CATSRDLGATGELFF
TRBJ2-3 TRBV19 CASAPGTGEDTQYF
TRBJ1-6 TRBV11-3 CASSFGQGRNSPLHF
TRBJ1-1 TRBV7-9 CASSPWTVNTEAFF
TRBJ2-1 TRBV11-2 CASSLETLAGVPNEQFF
TRBJ2-1 TRBV9 CASSVGADEQFF
TRBJ2-4 TRBV12-3/TRBV12-4 CASSLNGLAIQYF